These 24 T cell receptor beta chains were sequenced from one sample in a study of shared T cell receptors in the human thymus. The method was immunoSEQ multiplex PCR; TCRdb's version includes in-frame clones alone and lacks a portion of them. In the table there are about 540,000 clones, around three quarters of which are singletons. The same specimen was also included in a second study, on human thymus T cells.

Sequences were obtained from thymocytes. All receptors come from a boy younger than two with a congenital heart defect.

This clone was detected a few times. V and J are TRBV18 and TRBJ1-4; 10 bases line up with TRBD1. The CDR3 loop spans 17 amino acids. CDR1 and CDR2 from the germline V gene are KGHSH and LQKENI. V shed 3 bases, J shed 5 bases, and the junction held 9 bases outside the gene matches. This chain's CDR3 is CASSPAVDRGLNEKLFF. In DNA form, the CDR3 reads TGTGCCAGCTCACCGGCGGTCGACAGGGGGCTAAATGAAAAACTGTTTTTT.

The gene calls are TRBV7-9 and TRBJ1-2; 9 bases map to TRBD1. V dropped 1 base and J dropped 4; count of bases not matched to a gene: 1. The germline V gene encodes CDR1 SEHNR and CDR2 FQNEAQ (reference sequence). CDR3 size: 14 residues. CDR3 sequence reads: CASSLGTGVYGYTF. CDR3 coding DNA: TGTGCCAGCAGCTTAGGGACAGGGGTCTATGGCTACACCTTC.

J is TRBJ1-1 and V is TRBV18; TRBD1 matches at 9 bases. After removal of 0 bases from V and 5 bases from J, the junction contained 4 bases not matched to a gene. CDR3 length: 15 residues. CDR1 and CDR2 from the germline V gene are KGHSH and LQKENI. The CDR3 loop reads CASSPPTGGGTEAFF. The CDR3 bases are TGTGCCAGCTCACCACCGACAGGGGGAGGAACTGAAGCTTTCTTT.

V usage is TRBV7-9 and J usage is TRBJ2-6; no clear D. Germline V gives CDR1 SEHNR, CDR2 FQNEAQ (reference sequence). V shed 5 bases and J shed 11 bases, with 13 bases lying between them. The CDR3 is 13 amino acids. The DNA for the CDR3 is TGTGCCAGCAGCCCTGTGGGCTCCCACGTCCTGACTTTC. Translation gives CASSPVGSHVLTF.

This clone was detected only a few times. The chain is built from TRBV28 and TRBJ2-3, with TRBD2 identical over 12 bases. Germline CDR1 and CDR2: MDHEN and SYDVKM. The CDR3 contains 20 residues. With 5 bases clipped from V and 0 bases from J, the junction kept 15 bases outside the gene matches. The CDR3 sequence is CASSPSSGRAELGSTDTQYF. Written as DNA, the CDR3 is TGTGCCAGCAGTCCTTCTAGCGGGAGGGCGGAGTTGGGTAGCACAGATACGCAGTATTTT.

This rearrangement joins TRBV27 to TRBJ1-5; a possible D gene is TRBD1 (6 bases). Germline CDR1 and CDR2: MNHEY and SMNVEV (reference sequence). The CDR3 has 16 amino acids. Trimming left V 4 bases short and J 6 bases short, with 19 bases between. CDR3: CASSSPDRLSSQPQHF. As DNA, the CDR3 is TGTGCCAGCAGTTCGCCCGACAGGTTATCAAGTCAGCCCCAGCATTTT.

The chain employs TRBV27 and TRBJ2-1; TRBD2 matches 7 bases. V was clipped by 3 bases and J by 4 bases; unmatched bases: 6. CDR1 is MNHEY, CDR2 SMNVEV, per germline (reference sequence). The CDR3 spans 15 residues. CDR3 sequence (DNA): TGTGCCAGCAGTTTGGGCGGGAGACTGTACAATGAGCAGTTCTTC. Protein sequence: CASSLGGRLYNEQFF.

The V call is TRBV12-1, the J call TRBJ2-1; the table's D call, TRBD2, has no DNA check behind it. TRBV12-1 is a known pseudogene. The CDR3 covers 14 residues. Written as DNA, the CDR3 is TGTGCCAGCAGCAGCTCAGCGGGATTGGATGAGCAGTTCTTC. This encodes CASSSSAGLDEQFF.

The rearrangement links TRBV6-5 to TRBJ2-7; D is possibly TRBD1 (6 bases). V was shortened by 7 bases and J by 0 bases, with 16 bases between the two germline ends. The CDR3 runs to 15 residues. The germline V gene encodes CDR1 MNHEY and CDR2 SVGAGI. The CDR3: CASKGNGQPSYEQYF. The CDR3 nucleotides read TGTGCCAGCAAGGGGAACGGACAGCCCTCCTACGAGCAGTACTTC.

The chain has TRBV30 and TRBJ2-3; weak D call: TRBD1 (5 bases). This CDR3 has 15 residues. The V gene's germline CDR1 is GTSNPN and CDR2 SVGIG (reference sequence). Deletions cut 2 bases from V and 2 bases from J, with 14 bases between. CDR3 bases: TGTGCCTGGAGTTGGGGCAGGGAACACACAGATACGCAGTATTTT. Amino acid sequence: CAWSWGREHTDTQYF.

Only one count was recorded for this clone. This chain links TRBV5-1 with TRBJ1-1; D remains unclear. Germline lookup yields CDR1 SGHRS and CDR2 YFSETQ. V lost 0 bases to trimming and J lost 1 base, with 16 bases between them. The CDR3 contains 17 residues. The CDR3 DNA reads TGCGCCAGCAGCTTGGTCATAAAGTCCAGGTGGAACACTGAAGCTTTCTTT. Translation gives CASSLVIKSRWNTEAFF.

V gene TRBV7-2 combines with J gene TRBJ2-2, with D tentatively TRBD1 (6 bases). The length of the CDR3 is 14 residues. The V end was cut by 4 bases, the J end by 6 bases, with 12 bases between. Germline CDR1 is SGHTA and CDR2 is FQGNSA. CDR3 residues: CASSSPGVSGELFF. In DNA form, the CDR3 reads TGTGCCAGCAGCTCTCCAGGGGTGTCCGGGGAGCTGTTTTTT.

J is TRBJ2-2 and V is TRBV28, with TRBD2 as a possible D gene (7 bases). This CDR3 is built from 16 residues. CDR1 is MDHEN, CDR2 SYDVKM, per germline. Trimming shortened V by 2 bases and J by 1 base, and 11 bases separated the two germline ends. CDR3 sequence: CASSLKGGRNTGELFF. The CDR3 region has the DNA TGTGCCAGCAGTTTAAAGGGGGGGCGGAACACCGGGGAGCTGTTTTTT.

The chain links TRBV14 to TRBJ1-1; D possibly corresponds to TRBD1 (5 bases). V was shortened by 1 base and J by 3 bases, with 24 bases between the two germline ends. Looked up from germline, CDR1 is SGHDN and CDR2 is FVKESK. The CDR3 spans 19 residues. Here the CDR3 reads CASSQAGVRGSKGDTEAFF. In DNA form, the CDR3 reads TGTGCCAGCAGCCAAGCGGGGGTAAGGGGTAGCAAGGGAGACACTGAAGCTTTCTTT.

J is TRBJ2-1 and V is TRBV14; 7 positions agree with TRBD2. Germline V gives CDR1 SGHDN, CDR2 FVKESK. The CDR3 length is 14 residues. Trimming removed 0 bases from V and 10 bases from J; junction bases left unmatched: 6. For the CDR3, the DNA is TGTGCCAGCAGCCAAGAAGGTCCTAGCGGCGAGCAGTTCTTC. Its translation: CASSQEGPSGEQFF.

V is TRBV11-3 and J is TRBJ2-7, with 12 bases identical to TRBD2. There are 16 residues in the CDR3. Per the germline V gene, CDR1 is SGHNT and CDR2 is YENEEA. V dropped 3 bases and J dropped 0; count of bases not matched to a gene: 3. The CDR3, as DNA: TGTGCCAGCAGCTTCGGACTAGCGGGACACTCCTACGAGCAGTACTTC. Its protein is CASSFGLAGHSYEQYF.

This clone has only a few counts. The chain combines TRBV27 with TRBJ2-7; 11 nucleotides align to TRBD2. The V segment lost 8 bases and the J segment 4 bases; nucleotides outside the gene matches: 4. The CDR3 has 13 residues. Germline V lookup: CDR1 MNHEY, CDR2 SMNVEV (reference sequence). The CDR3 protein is CASQLAGAYEQYF. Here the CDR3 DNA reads TGTGCCAGCCAACTAGCGGGAGCATACGAGCAGTACTTC.

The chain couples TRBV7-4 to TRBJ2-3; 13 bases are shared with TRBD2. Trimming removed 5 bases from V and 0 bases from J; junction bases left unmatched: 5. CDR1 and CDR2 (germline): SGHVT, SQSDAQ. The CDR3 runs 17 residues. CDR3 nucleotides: TGTGCCAGCAGCCCCTGGACTAGCGGGGGTAGCACAGATACGCAGTATTTT. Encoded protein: CASSPWTSGGSTDTQYF.

The CDR3 sequence: CATSMQGAGYEQYF. The CDR3 DNA is TGTGCCACCAGCATGCAGGGGGCTGGCTACGAGCAGTACTTC. This rearrangement joins TRBV15 to TRBJ2-7, with 8 bases matching TRBD1. V shed 4 bases, J shed 3 bases, and the junction held 5 bases outside the gene matches. The germline CDR1 and CDR2 sequences are LNHNV and YYDKDF (reference sequence). CDR3 length: 14 residues. The full variable domain, completed using reference TRBV15 and TRBJ2-7, is DAMVIQNPRYQVTQFGKPVTLSCSQTLNHNVMYWYQQKSSQAPKLLFHYYDKDFNNEADTPDNFQSRRPNTSFCFLDIRSPGLGDTAMYLCATSMQGAGYEQYFGPGTRLTVT.

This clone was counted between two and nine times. DNA for the CDR3: TGCAGCGTTGAATATTTGGTTTACGCTAATTTGGACACTGAAGCTTTCTTT. Protein product: CSVEYLVYANLDTEAFF. The chain combines TRBV29-1 with TRBJ1-1; unclear D gene. The ends were cut back, 2 bases at V and 3 bases at J, with 22 bases in the middle. CDR1 and CDR2 (germline): SQVTM, ANQGSEA. The length of the CDR3 is 17 residues. The variable domain in full, with the rest retrieved from reference TRBV29-1 and TRBJ1-1, is SAVISQKPSRDICQRGTSLTIQCQVDSQVTMMFWYRQQPGQSLTLIATANQGSEATYESGFVIDKFPISRPNLTFSTLTVSNMSPEDSSIYLCSVEYLVYANLDTEAFFGQGTRLTVV.

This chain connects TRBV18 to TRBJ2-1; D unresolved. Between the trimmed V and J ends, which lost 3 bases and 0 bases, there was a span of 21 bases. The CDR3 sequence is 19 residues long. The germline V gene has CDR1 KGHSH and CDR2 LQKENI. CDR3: CASSPIGHHPRFSYNEQFF. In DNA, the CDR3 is TGTGCCAGCTCACCCATTGGCCACCACCCCAGGTTCTCCTACAATGAGCAGTTCTTC.

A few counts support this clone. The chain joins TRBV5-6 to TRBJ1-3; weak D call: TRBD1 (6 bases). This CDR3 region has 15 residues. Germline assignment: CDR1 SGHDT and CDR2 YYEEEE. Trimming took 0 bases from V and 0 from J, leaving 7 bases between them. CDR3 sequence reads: CASSLGTVSGNTIYF. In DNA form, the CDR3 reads TGTGCCAGCAGCTTGGGGACAGTCTCTGGAAACACCATATATTTT.

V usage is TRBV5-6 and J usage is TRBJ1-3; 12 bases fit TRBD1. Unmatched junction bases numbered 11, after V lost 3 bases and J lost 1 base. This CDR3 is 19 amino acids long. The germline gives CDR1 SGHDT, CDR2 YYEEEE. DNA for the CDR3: TGTGCCAGCAGCTGCTCCGGGGACAGGGGGCAAGGGTCTGGAAACACCATATATTTT. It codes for CASSCSGDRGQGSGNTIYF.

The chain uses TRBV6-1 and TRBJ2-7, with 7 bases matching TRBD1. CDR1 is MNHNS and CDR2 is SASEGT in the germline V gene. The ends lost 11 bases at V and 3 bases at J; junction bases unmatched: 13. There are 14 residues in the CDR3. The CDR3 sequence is CAPLSGTALYEQYF. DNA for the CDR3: TGTGCCCCCCTGTCCGGGACAGCTCTCTACGAGCAGTACTTC.